This TCR beta chain was recorded in a study of blood T cell repertoires in COVID-19. Looking at the study overall: Samples came from the United States, Italy and Spain, spanning acute and convalescent COVID-19. PBMCs, B-cell-depleted T cells, or T cells were the source of the cDNA or gDNA that made up the material.

Germline CDR1 and CDR2: LNHDA and SQIVND (reference sequence). CDR3 length: 16 residues. V was cut by 1 base and J by 0 bases, with 12 bases left in between. Sequenced by immunoSEQ multiplex PCR; TCRdb stores in-frame clones only, minus some. The sample contains roughly 480,000 clones, 89% of which appear only once. During active infection, Seattle patients enrolled and were then monitored through disease. What was sequenced was peripheral blood. This receptor was identified in a man younger than 30 with COVID-19, enrolled during active disease. The chain couples TRBV19 to TRBJ1-2; TRBD1 is a possible D gene (6 bases). CDR3 DNA sequence: TGTGCCAGTAGTATAGGCCAGGGGAGAGCTAACTATGGCTACACCTTC. It specifies CASSIGQGRANYGYTF.